This T cell receptor (beta chain) was captured in a study of blood T cell repertoires in COVID-19 (TCRdb year 2020). For the wider study: Samples covering the acute and convalescent phases of COVID-19 were provided by collaborators in the United States, Italy and Spain. The prospective study material was composed of cDNA or gDNA derived from T cells, B-cell-depleted T cells, or PBMCs. The dataset comprised deeply sampled blood TCRbeta repertoires from subjects exposed to, actively infected with, or recovered from COVID-19. The repertoires were made available in a free public database intended to serve as a resource for research on the immune response to SARS-CoV-2. The samples were drawn from two sources: the first 160 participants of the ongoing ImmuneRACE study, and approximately 1,300 subjects contributed by 6 global collaborators. Nearly every sample came with metadata listing a de-identified subject ID, COVID-19 status, age in years and sex. Where available, HLA class I and class II types were obtained from metadata supplied by the sample provider rather than from assay-based typing.

The paper's findings and limits, for the study overall: The amount of clinical and demographic metadata varied by source and participant and was provided uncurated.

This clone was observed a few times. This clone's antigen is unknown. No base quality values were provided; no much bigger clone lies one nucleotide off. The sample has other DNA sequences that encode this CDR3 too. Participants in the prospective study were enrolled through a virtual design, were aged 18 to 89 years, and lived in about two dozen United States geographic areas. In the prospective study, cohorts were assigned on the basis of participant-reported clinical history obtained from a screening survey and a study questionnaire. In the prospective study, mobile phlebotomists collected whole blood, serum and a nasopharyngeal or oropharyngeal swab from each participant. Over a roughly 2-month period, participants in the prospective study had the option of providing additional blood draws and questionnaires. Before DNA extraction, blood samples from the prospective study were shipped at room temperature or frozen.

For CDR1 and CDR2, the germline V gene lists SGHRS and YFSETQ. The CDR3 goes from the cysteine to the phenylalanine over 14 residues. CDR3 DNA only is kept here, 42 bases in frame from base 1. Relative to germline, V is missing 1 base and J is missing 5 bases, with 2 bases of the junction outside any gene match. TCRbeta CDR3 regions were amplified from genomic DNA by means of the immunoSEQ Assay, a bias-controlled multiplex PCR. As for how the authors treated the data: The number of nucleated cells in each sample was estimated by amplification of reference gene primers within the assay. To quantify the absolute abundance of each unique TCRbeta CDR3 rearrangement, sequence reads were collapsed and filtered. For each sample, productive Simpson clonality was calculated as the square root of Simpson's diversity index over productive rearrangements. TCRdb retrieved this table from immuneACCESS and kept in-frame rearrangements only. Not all clones are present; in checked studies, unresolved V genes account for under half, and no reason is known for the remainder. Clonal size and the V and J genes are those of that table, whereas D and trimming came from the DNA. Present in this sample are a few hundred thousand clones, approximately 91% of which were seen just once. The top ten clones comprise approximately 1.3% of the sample.

The V and J segments used are TRBV5-1 and TRBJ1-4, and TRBD1 matches 7 of the central bases. Sequenced: PBMCs or T cells enriched from blood (not recorded which). This TCR was recovered from a human donor in a cohort exposed to, infected with or recovered from COVID-19 (not recorded which). The donor label of this sample is uncertain. The CDR3 region reads CASSLTGANEKLFF. The nucleotides are TGCGCCAGCAGCTTGACAGGGGCAAATGAAAAACTGTTTTTT.